This record looks at one T cell receptor beta chain sequence and its context. This specimen comes from a study of T cells expressing NK-cell markers. Template switching by 5'RACE with UMIs generated the TCR beta cDNA. TCRdb re-called the 5' RACE reads; every CDR3 protein appears as one record, without DNA. This specimen shows some 450,000 distinct CDR3 sequences; the ten leading clones hold 7.3%. The CDR3 has 18 amino acids. Germline V lookup: CDR1 SGHVS, CDR2 FQNEAQ. J is TRBJ2-1 and V is TRBV7-8; TCRdb proposes TRBD2, but this gene call is untestable without DNA. This receptor was identified in a woman aged 18-70 years in good health. The sequenced sample consisted of blood T cells: a sorted CD56 or NKG2C T cell subset, CD4+ or CD8+ T cells, or bulk PBMC T cells (not recorded which). The CDR3 here is CASSLTGRALQIYNEQFF.